The sequence of this TCR beta chain was determined in a study of cytomegalovirus exposure and HLA in healthy donors (dated by TCRdb to 2016 to 2017). The study in broad terms: According to an earlier analysis of 550 to 750 of the donors, 200 million or so T cells yielded some 110 million unique TCR beta sequences and around 280 Gb of sequence data. An early release covering about 600 HLA-typed donors comprised about 290 gigabases of sequencing data and 85 million to 100 million unique TCR sequences. Among the roughly 430 genotyped donors, around 79% belonged to the genetic ancestry cluster associated with self-reported Caucasian donors. The study aimed to test whether cataloging public T cell receptors could reveal signatures of past pathogen exposure. The study used immunosequencing to profile the T cell repertoires of approximately 690 subjects and linked those repertoires to cytomegalovirus serostatus. In addition to the first cohort of about 650 subjects, a separate validation cohort of approximately 110 different subjects was used. To predict cytomegalovirus infection status, the study brought together high-throughput TCR immunosequencing, statistical association of individual TCRs with disease status, and machine learning. A later analysis re-examined previously published TCR beta repertoires from roughly 720 donors and added high-resolution HLA genotyping to investigate patterns of TCR occurrence. The later analysis used no new phenotypic data to find candidate immune exposures, relying instead on TCR beta sequences and their occurrence across donors. An earlier analysis of around 540 of the donors applied high-throughput TCR beta sequencing to assess whether each TCR beta V gene segment acted as functional or pseudogenic. Alongside the repertoire data, information on donor age, sex, ethnicity and CMV serostatus was compiled. In a later genetic analysis, genome-wide SNP genotypes for 398 of the 666 donors were used, and that subset was treated as a discovery cohort. All discovery cohort repertoires had been generated using a single sequencing platform. Class I and class II HLA loci were covered by the typing at four-digit resolution. Typing coverage varied by locus: roughly 629-640 donors for A, B, C, DRB1 and DQB1; 500 to 550 for DQA1; over 600 for DPA1; approximately 490 for DPB1. Roughly 5 DR-DQ haplotypes were handled as single units for association and clustering, since linkage in the cohort was strong. On average, over 200,000 unique TCR beta nucleotide sequences were sequenced per donor among a few hundred genotyped donors of the cohort, with roughly 18% of those sequences being non-productive. What the research found in general, with its limitations: Linkage disequilibrium might explain the correlated functional status among segregating V segments, but an unknown experimental factor could not be excluded. In a later analysis, HLA-associated TCR beta chains were found to be more clonally expanded and to have lower generation probabilities than equally common non-associated chains. A further reported finding was that TCR beta sequences accurately predicted the HLA-A and HLA-B alleles for most subjects in the first cohort. In both the original and validation cohorts, the classifier was reported to diagnose cytomegalovirus status with high specificity and sensitivity. Most CMV-associated TCR beta chains appeared to be HLA-restricted in a later analysis, and the HLA associations seemed to be driven largely by CMV exposure. The study listed around 160 TCR beta chains as associated with cytomegalovirus. The sequencing pipeline was judged likely to have produced a cluster of highly shared sequence variants as a technical artifact. In an earlier analysis of 587 of the donors, most TCR beta V segments appeared in productive rearrangements about 87% or about 30% of the time, broadly matching IMGT annotations. A later analysis associated about 18,000 TCR beta sequences with specific HLA alleles at a false discovery rate of 0.05. HLA typing was unavailable for some donors at each locus, so association tests used only the typed subset. Strong co-occurrence of HLA alleles, especially DR and DQ, made assigning TCR associations to individual alleles difficult. According to a later genetic analysis, donors in an Asian-associated ancestry cluster had fewer N-insertions in productive TCRs than the roughly 660-donor mean. Approximately 18 rarely observed V segments, including chromosome 9 orphons, were excluded from the earlier analysis of approximately 600 of the donors because counts were too low. In a later genetic analysis, a missense DCLRE1C variant was associated with V-gene and J-gene trimming of TCR beta chains, and the association was replicated in an independent cohort. In vitro tests confirmed that a few of the cytomegalovirus-associated TCR beta chains recognize cytomegalovirus antigens. Some IMGT-functional V segments, including TRBV6-2 and TRBV6-3, could not be distinguished by the 87-base-pair reads and were therefore excluded. The presence/absence analyses assumed that sequencing depth was roughly uniform across donors, and that assumption may not be true. A later analysis reported that several top co-occurrence clusters appeared linked to parvovirus B19, influenza, CMV and Epstein-Barr virus. CMV serostatus was the only immune exposure information available for the cohort. It was suggested by the authors that the approach could potentially be generalized to other disease states and immunological phenotypes. Most TCR sequences were seen in very few donors, while some public TCRs were found in many individuals. A later analysis found that TCR association rates varied across HLA loci, with DRB1 alleles showing the most associated TCRs and HLA-C alleles the fewest. In this cohort, only TCR beta chains were sequenced, and detectable features were limited by the absence of alpha or paired-chain data.

The cohort comprised several hundred healthy bone marrow donors. All cohort members were sampled while nominally healthy, although unrecorded immune exposures were likely present. The donor was CMV seropositive and belonged to the group of 270 or so seropositive cohort members. Each donor provided a peripheral blood sample, and peripheral blood mononuclear cells were used for TCR beta sequencing. Genomic DNA extraction from the blood cell samples was performed with the Qiagen DNeasy Blood Extraction Kit. Library creation used the immunoSEQ multiplex PCR assay. A mixture of 60 forward primers for TCR Vbeta segments and 13 reverse primers for TCR Jbeta segments was used in the multiplex PCR. Amplification of the CDR3 region of rearranged TCR beta genes was performed with a multiplex PCR assay on genomic DNA. The amplified TCR beta libraries were sequenced on the Illumina HiSeq System as 87-base-pair reads. In the original analysis: In a later analysis, about 80 million unique TCR beta chains were counted across the 666 repertoires, and around 10 million of these chains were shared by at least two donors. Raw reads were error-corrected and collapsed into unique sequences with a nearest-neighbor algorithm that merged closely related sequences to remove PCR and sequencing errors. To assign V, D and J gene segments, CDR3 sequences were aligned to IMGT reference sequences. Each retained sequence needed at least a six-nucleotide match to both a V gene segment and a J gene segment. Rearrangements were classified as productive when the CDR3 lacked stop codons and remained in frame with V and J, and all other rearrangements were classified as non-productive. CDR3 was defined according to IMGT convention as the region running from the second conserved V-encoded cysteine to the conserved J-encoded phenylalanine. In an earlier analysis of around 540 of the donors, sequences lacking an unambiguous match to a single V gene segment were excluded. An earlier analysis of some 500 of the donors classified V segments as functional when productive rearrangements were above 56.7% and as segregating when the standard deviation between donors was above 5%. To diagnose cytomegalovirus status from the catalog of TCR beta chain sequences, a statistical classification framework was built. A later analysis assigned V and J genes by comparing TCR nucleotide sequences with IMGT/GENE-DB human TR gene sequences. The TCRdist pipeline was used in a later analysis to assign CDR3 sequences and most-parsimonious VDJ recombination scenarios. A later analysis defined each TCR beta chain by its CDR3 amino acid sequence plus V-gene family, and excluded reads lacking a unique V-gene family. In a later analysis, 450 to 600 highly shared, low-generation-probability nucleotide sequences were removed to address suspected cross-contamination and a sequencing artifact. In a later analysis, a clonal expansion index for each public chain was calculated from normalized within-repertoire ranks of inferred template counts. Generation probabilities in a later analysis came from a VDJ recombination model fitted to out-of-frame rearrangements, and those results were checked against IGoR. In a later analysis, hypergeometric tests were used to score TCR-TCR, TCR-HLA and TCR-CMV co-occurrence, with a repertoire-size bias correction applied to TCR pairs. In a later analysis, false discovery rates were estimated by permuting HLA or CMV assignments 20 times. In a later analysis, co-occurring TCRs were grouped using DBSCAN, with TCRdist sequence similarity added in when clustering inside HLA-allele-positive subsets. Repertoires with fewer than 30,000 or more than 120,000 public chains, plus five repertoires with anomalous nucleotide sharing, were excluded from co-occurrence clustering. The immuneACCESS repertoire file appears here via TCRdb, limited to in-frame rearrangements. These files lack a portion of the clones; in checked studies, under half of the deficit traces to unresolved V genes, and the cause of the others is not known. The DNA gave D and trimming, while V, J and clone size come from that table. The sample contains 90,000 to 130,000 clones, 70% of them found a single time. The ten largest clones add up to 8.7% of the sample.

As to this clone: Its target antigen remains unknown. Base qualities are not recorded, but no much larger clone differs from it by a single base.

Trimmed from V: 1 base; trimmed from J: 8 bases; junction bases lacking a gene match: 7. Sequences MNHEY (CDR1) and SMNVEV (CDR2) are obtained from the germline V gene (reference sequence). Measured from the cysteine to the phenylalanine, the CDR3 is 14 residues long. Here the CDR3 DNA is all that survives: 42 bases in frame from base 1. Sequencing was carried out using PBMCs. This receptor was obtained from a man aged 25 to 45 in good health and CMV-seropositive. The chain couples TRBV27 to TRBJ1-2, with TRBD1 matching 7 junction bases. In nucleotide form, the sequence is TGTGCCAGCAGTTTATTACAGGGGACGGGCGGCTACACCTTC. This translates into CASSLLQGTGGYTF.